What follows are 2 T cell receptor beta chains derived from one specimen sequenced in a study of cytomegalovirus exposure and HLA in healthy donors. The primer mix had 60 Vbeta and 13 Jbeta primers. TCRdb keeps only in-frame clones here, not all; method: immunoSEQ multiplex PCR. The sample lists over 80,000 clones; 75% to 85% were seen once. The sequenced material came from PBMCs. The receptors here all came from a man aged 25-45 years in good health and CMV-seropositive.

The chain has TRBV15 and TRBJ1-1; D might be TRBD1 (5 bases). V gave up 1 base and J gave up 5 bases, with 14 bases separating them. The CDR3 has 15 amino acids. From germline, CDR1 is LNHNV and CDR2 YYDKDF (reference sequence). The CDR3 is CATSRGFTRGTEAFF. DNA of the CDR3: TGTGCCACCAGCAGAGGTTTCACTCGGGGGACTGAAGCTTTCTTT.

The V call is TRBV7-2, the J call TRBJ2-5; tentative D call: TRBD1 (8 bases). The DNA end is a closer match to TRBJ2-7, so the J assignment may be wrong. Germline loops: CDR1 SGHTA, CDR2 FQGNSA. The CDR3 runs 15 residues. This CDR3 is CASSPAGQDSYEQYF. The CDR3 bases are TGTGCCAGCAGCCCAGCGGGACAGGACTCCTACGAGCAGTACTTC.